What follows is one T cell receptor (beta chain) and its context. This sample is part of a study of blood T cell repertoires in COVID-19. There are 14 residues in the CDR3. Germline loops: CDR1 SEHNR, CDR2 FQNEAQ (reference sequence). Between the trimmed V and J ends, which lost 5 bases and 5 bases, there was a span of 13 bases. In the original workflow: Amplification with reference gene primers provided the estimates of nucleated cell counts. Sequencing was performed with immunoSEQ multiplex PCR; in TCRdb, only in-frame clones are kept and a portion is missing. That table is the source of V, J and clone size, and D and trimming were worked out from the DNA. The table has 25,000 to 30,000 clones, 70% to 90% seen once; the top ten hold roughly 3%.

This receptor was identified in a human donor in a cohort sampled during active COVID-19. Sequenced material: peripheral blood. The J gene is TRBJ1-5, the V gene TRBV7-9; possible D gene TRBD1, 5 bases. The CDR3 loop reads CASSAGRLDQPQHF. CDR3 DNA sequence: TGTGCCAGCAGCGCGGGACGTTTAGATCAGCCCCAGCATTTT. The full variable domain, its missing parts supplied by reference TRBV7-9 and TRBJ1-5, is DTGVSQNPRHKITKRGQNVTFRCDPISEHNRLYWYRQTLGQGPEFLTYFQNEAQLEKSRLLSDRFSAERPKGSFSTLEIQRTEQGDSAMYLCASSAGRLDQPQHFGDGTRLSIL.